One and the same sample provided the 4 T cell receptor beta chains below, sequenced in a study of blood T cell repertoires in COVID-19. Measured with immunoSEQ multiplex PCR; TCRdb has only the in-frame clones, and not every one. The data hold a few hundred thousand clones, with about 85% observed a single time. Sequenced input: peripheral blood. The receptor source for this set is a woman in her fifties or sixties who had recovered from COVID-19.

For this clone: In the same sample, other DNA sequences code for this CDR3. This chain links TRBV6-5 with TRBJ2-7; 7 bases align to TRBD2. Germline assignment: CDR1 MNHEY and CDR2 SVGAGI. The CDR3 length is 13 residues. The J segment lost 1 base and the V segment lost 6 bases, leaving 3 bases of the junction unmatched. The CDR3 protein is CASRISGSYEQYF. CDR3 bases: TGTGCCAGCAGGATTAGCGGGTCCTACGAGCAGTACTTC.

The rearrangement links TRBV7-8 to TRBJ2-7; 7 bases are shared with TRBD1. Germline assignment: CDR1 SGHVS and CDR2 FQNEAQ. The CDR3 consists of 16 residues. V shed 5 bases and J 7 bases; nucleotides not matched to a gene: 17. The CDR3: CASSKAGTAIVGEQYF. CDR3 bases: TGTGCCAGCAGCAAAGCCGGGACAGCCATTGTCGGGGAGCAGTACTTC. The whole variable domain, filled in from reference TRBV7-8 and TRBJ2-7, reads GAGVSQSPRYKVAKRGQDVALRCDPISGHVSLFWYQQALGQGPEFLTYFQNEAQLDKSGLPSDRFFAERPEGSVSTLKIQRTQQEDSAVYLCASSKAGTAIVGEQYFGPGTRLTVT.

The V call is TRBV4-3, the J call TRBJ1-4, with unresolved D. The germline V gene has CDR1 LGHNA and CDR2 YSLEER. The CDR3 consists of 14 residues. With 0 bases removed from V and 4 bases from J, the gap between germline ends came to 6 bases. This CDR3 is CASSQDRSNEKLFF. The CDR3 DNA sequence: TGCGCCAGCAGCCAAGATCGGAGTAATGAAAAACTGTTTTTT.

This chain uses TRBV6-5 with TRBJ1-1, with D hard to call. V lost 6 bases and J 5 bases, leaving 10 bases between the germline ends. Germline CDR1 and CDR2: MNHEY and SVGAGI. The length of the CDR3 is 12 residues. The CDR3: CASSLDWTEAFF. In nucleotides, the CDR3 is TGTGCCAGCAGCCTAGATTGGACTGAAGCTTTCTTT.